This T cell receptor delta chain was sequenced for a study of gamma-delta T cells after stem cell transplantation. This clone turned up a few times. A far larger clone is only one base removed, so a read error is likely. The germline CDR1 and CDR2 sequences are GEAIGNYY and EKD. The CDR3 is made up of 17 amino acids. Unmatched junction bases numbered 8, after V lost 0 bases and J lost 0 bases. TCRdb re-processed the RT-PCR reads via CATT. The sample includes approximately 3,000 delta-chain clones, about 3.1% of them seen just once. The sample taken for sequencing was gamma-delta T cells. The receptor's source is a human donor. It is not recorded whose cells these are; they may come from a transplant donor. V and J are TRDV2 and TRDJ1, with 8 nucleotides matching TRDD3. This CDR3 reads CACDTVLGVPYTDKLIF. The CDR3 nucleotides are TGTGCCTGTGACACCGTACTGGGGGTCCCGTACACCGATAAACTCATCTTT.